The next 8 T cell receptor beta chains were all read from a single sample in a study of OX40 agonist ivuxolimab in advanced cancers. Assay used: immunoSEQ multiplex PCR; TCRdb lists only in-frame clones, some missing. The table shows 34,000 or so clones, with roughly four fifths occurring only once. The starting material was CD4+ or CD8+ T cells sorted from blood, obtained in a trial of the OX40 agonist ivuxolimab. These receptor sequences come from an adult with an advanced solid tumor such as melanoma, head and neck, liver or kidney cancer.

A remark on this clone: Within the sample, other DNA sequences also encode this same CDR3. This chain joins TRBV9 and TRBJ2-7, with 8 positions matching TRBD1. Germline CDR1 reads SGDLS; CDR2 reads YYNGEE. V lost 4 bases to trimming and J lost 4 bases; unmatched junction nucleotides: 4. This CDR3 spans 13 amino acids. The chain's CDR3 is CASSPQGAYEQYF. The CDR3 DNA reads TGTGCCAGCAGCCCTCAGGGGGCGTACGAGCAGTACTTC. Together with reference TRBV9 and TRBJ2-7, the CDR3 gives the full variable domain: DSGVTQTPKHLITATGQRVTLRCSPRSGDLSVYWYQQSLDQGLQFLIQYYNGEERAKGNILERFSAQQFPDLHSELNLSSLELGDSALYFCASSPQGAYEQYFGPGTRLTVT.

The CDR3: CASSRGSNSPLHF. CDR3 bases: TGTGCCAGCAGTAGGGGAAGTAATTCACCCCTCCACTTT. This chain connects TRBV2 to TRBJ1-6; possible D gene TRBD1, 5 bases. The V end was cut by 5 bases, the J end by 6 bases, with 8 bases between. There are 13 residues in the CDR3. Germline-derived CDR1 and CDR2 are SNHLY and FYNNEI. Supplemented by reference TRBV2 and TRBJ1-6, the full variable domain reads EPEVTQTPSHQVTQMGQEVILRCVPISNHLYFYWYRQILGQKVEFLVSFYNNEISEKSEIFDDQFSVERPDGSNFTLKIRSTKLEDSAMYFCASSRGSNSPLHFGNGTRLTVT.

The V gene is TRBV7-3, the J gene TRBJ1-2; D gene ambiguous. V was cut by 0 bases and J by 6 bases, with 8 bases left in between. The CDR3 covers 13 residues. Germline values: CDR1 SGHTA, CDR2 FQGTGA. CDR3 amino acids: CASSLTPGHGYTF. The CDR3 region has the DNA TGTGCCAGCAGCTTAACGCCAGGACATGGCTACACCTTC.

The chain combines TRBV28 with TRBJ1-4, with D possibly being TRBD1 (6 bases). Trimming took 6 bases from V and 7 from J, leaving 24 bases between them. Germline-derived CDR1 and CDR2 are MDHEN and SYDVKM. CDR3 size: 17 residues. The CDR3 here is CASSFRGAGARSEKLFF. CDR3 nucleotide sequence: TGTGCCAGCAGCTTCCGAGGTGCAGGGGCGAGAAGTGAAAAACTGTTTTTT.

The V call is TRBV27, the J call TRBJ2-5; 14 nucleotides align to TRBD2. The CDR3 has 17 residues. With V trimmed by 5 bases and J by 5 bases, 10 bases remained unmatched. CDR1 is MNHEY, CDR2 SMNVEV, per germline (reference sequence). The CDR3 loop is CASSAARLAGGVETQYF. The CDR3 DNA reads TGTGCCAGCAGTGCCGCTCGACTAGCGGGAGGGGTGGAGACCCAGTACTTC.

This chain uses TRBV19 with TRBJ1-2; 12 positions agree with TRBD1. This CDR3 is built from 16 residues. The junction had 14 bases not matched to a gene; V was cut back by 7 bases and J by 8 bases. CDR1 and CDR2 from the germline V gene are LNHDA and SQIVND (reference sequence). The CDR3 loop is CASTPFTGTGGIGYTF. CDR3 sequence (DNA): TGTGCCAGTACCCCATTTACCGGGACAGGGGGCATCGGCTACACCTTC.

The chain links TRBV6-1 to TRBJ1-1; D gene unclear. The CDR3 length is 13 residues. Germline V gene lookup returns CDR1 MNHNS and CDR2 SASEGT. The V and J ends lost 5 bases and 0 bases respectively, with 7 bases between them. CDR3 amino acids: CASSSTMNTEAFF. CDR3 DNA sequence: TGTGCCAGCAGTTCGACCATGAACACTGAAGCTTTCTTT.

This chain's CDR3 is CASSKSAANYGYTF. In nucleotides, the CDR3 is TGTGCCAGTAGTAAGAGCGCGGCTAACTATGGCTACACCTTC. The V and J genes are TRBV19 and TRBJ1-2; D not certain. The CDR3 runs 14 residues. The germline V gene has CDR1 LNHDA and CDR2 SQIVND (reference sequence). V lost 4 bases and J lost 0, with 9 bases in between. The variable domain in full, with the rest retrieved from reference TRBV19 and TRBJ1-2, is DGGITQSPKYLFRKEGQNVTLSCEQNLNHDAMYWYRQDPGQGLRLIYYSQIVNDFQKGDIAEGYSVSREKKESFPLTVTSAQKNPTAFYLCASSKSAANYGYTFGSGTRLTVV.